This T cell receptor beta chain originates from a study of T cell repertoires in ileal Crohn's disease. Study-wide points: High-frequency clones were more common in sorted CD8 than CD4 cells.

For this clone: The antigen is unknown.

Time point reported: neoterminal ileum biopsy at postoperative endoscopy, about 6 months after surgery. Eligibility required adulthood, ileal or ileocolonic Crohn's disease and indicated ileocolonic resection. Germline CDR1 SNHLY, CDR2 FYNNEI. This CDR3 has 14 amino acids. The V gene lost 5 bases and the J gene lost 1 base, with 11 bases spanning the gap. Each sample's TCRB immunosequencing used 500 to 550 nanograms of biopsy DNA. Clones were sequenced by immunoSEQ multiplex PCR, and TCRdb holds only the in-frame ones, with some missing. The repertoire holds roughly 60,000 clones, approximately 88% seen once, with 2% to 2.5% in the top ten.

The chain links TRBV2 to TRBJ1-1; no reliable D call. The material sequenced was ileal tissue. This clonotype was obtained from an adult with Crohn's disease. CDR3 sequence: CASSLESTNTEAFF. CDR3 in DNA: TGTGCCAGCAGTCTAGAATCGACGAACACTGAAGCTTTCTTT. Full variable domain (rest looked up from reference TRBV2 and TRBJ1-1): EPEVTQTPSHQVTQMGQEVILRCVPISNHLYFYWYRQILGQKVEFLVSFYNNEISEKSEIFDDQFSVERPDGSNFTLKIRSTKLEDSAMYFCASSLESTNTEAFFGQGTRLTVV.